Presented here are 10 T cell receptor beta chains from one specimen sequenced in a study of shared clonotypes between healthy human individuals. Only in-frame clones appear in the TCRdb table, and some are missing; sequencing was by immunoSEQ multiplex PCR. The sample yields 850,000 to 1,100,000 clones, roughly 77% seen once. The sequenced sample consisted of memory CD4+ T cells from PBMCs. Subset specified: CD45RA-negative fraction. All receptors derive from a man between 18 and 35 years old in good health. Some clones in this sample may be carry-over from other donors' samples.

This chain connects TRBV4-2 to TRBJ2-5; 11 bases are a match to TRBD2. Trimming removed 0 bases from V and 5 bases from J; junction bases left unmatched: 5. This CDR3 contains 16 residues. Germline V gene data show CDR1 as LGHNA and CDR2 as YNFKEQ. The CDR3 DNA reads TGTGCCAGCAGCCAAGATAGCGGGAGGGCCTGGGAGACCCAGTACTTC. The encoded protein is CASSQDSGRAWETQYF.

V is TRBV5-4 and J is TRBJ2-3; no definite D call. CDR3 size: 14 residues. The germline gives CDR1 SGHNT, CDR2 YYREEE (reference sequence). V was pared by 5 bases and J by 6 bases, with 16 bases between. In DNA form, the CDR3 reads TGTGCCAGCAGTTCACCCTCAAGGGCCGATACGCAGTATTTT. This codes for CASSSPSRADTQYF.

Concerning this clone itself: With only one base between it and a far larger clone, this is likely a read error. The chain couples TRBV30 to TRBJ2-7; D might be TRBD1 or TRBD2, each matching 5 bases. V dropped 1 base and J dropped 3 bases, with 16 bases sitting between them. The germline V gene has CDR1 GTSNPN and CDR2 SVGIG (reference sequence). The CDR3 length is 15 residues. CDR3 sequence: CAWSGGSGIYYEQYF. The CDR3, as DNA: TGTGCCTGGAGTGGGGGCTCCGGGATTTACTACGAGCAGTACTTC.

This chain joins TRBV2 and TRBJ2-1, with D perhaps matching TRBD2 (5 bases). The CDR3 covers 14 residues. Germline loops: CDR1 SNHLY, CDR2 FYNNEI. The V end lost 4 bases, the J end lost 1 base, and 8 bases lay between the germline ends. In DNA, the CDR3 is TGTGCCAGCAGTGTTTGGGAGTCCTACAATGAGCAGTTCTTC. Translated, it gives CASSVWESYNEQFF.

This clone was picked up a small number of times. The chain employs TRBV2 and TRBJ2-5; perhaps TRBD2 as D (7 bases). Germline lookup yields CDR1 SNHLY and CDR2 FYNNEI. CDR3 length equals 15 residues. V gave up 5 bases and J gave up 5 bases, with 18 bases separating them. The CDR3 nucleotides read TGTGCCAGCAGTTCGGGGGGTCAGGGGTCGGAGACCCAGTACTTC. Translating it yields CASSSGGQGSETQYF.

This chain joins TRBV5-1 and TRBJ2-7, with D possibly being TRBD2 (6 bases). The CDR3 is 17 amino acids. CDR1 is SGHRS, CDR2 YFSETQ, per germline. V lost 4 bases, J lost 6 bases, and 26 bases lay in between. Here the CDR3 reads CASSAQRASRQEGEQYF. The CDR3 DNA reads as TGCGCCAGCAGCGCTCAACGGGCTAGCAGGCAGGAGGGCGAGCAGTACTTC.

The rearrangement joins TRBV5-1 to TRBJ2-1; 8 bases line up with TRBD1. The CDR3 is 15 residues long. V was pared by 0 bases and J by 7 bases, with 6 bases of the junction left unmatched. From germline, CDR1 is SGHRS and CDR2 YFSETQ. CDR3 in amino acids: CASSLEPQGENEQFF. The CDR3 region has the DNA TGCGCCAGCAGCTTGGAGCCACAGGGGGAAAATGAGCAGTTCTTC.

The chain carries TRBV7-3 and TRBJ2-1, with TRBD2 identical over 8 bases. The V and J ends lost 4 bases and 3 bases, in that order; junction bases with no gene match: 11. CDR1 SGHTA and CDR2 FQGTGA come from the germline V gene. The CDR3 runs 17 residues. The CDR3 here is CASSSTEGGRLYNEQFF. The CDR3 DNA follows: TGTGCCAGCAGCTCGACTGAGGGCGGGAGGCTCTACAATGAGCAGTTCTTC.

This clone has just one count. The V gene is TRBV5-1, the J gene TRBJ1-1; D not resolved. This CDR3 region has 15 residues. Looked up from germline, CDR1 is SGHRS and CDR2 is YFSETQ. V lost 5 bases and J lost 0, with 14 bases in between. The CDR3 loop is CASRLGAQVNTEAFF. In nucleotides, the CDR3 is TGCGCCAGCAGACTAGGAGCCCAGGTGAACACTGAAGCTTTCTTT.

The chain has TRBV18 and TRBJ2-3; a possible D gene is TRBD2 (6 bases). The V end was cut by 4 bases, the J end by 6 bases, with 14 bases between. The germline V gene encodes CDR1 KGHSH and CDR2 LQKENI. The CDR3 length is 14 residues. Here the CDR3 reads CASSQPGEGDTQYF. DNA of the CDR3: TGTGCCAGCTCACAACCGGGGGAAGGGGATACGCAGTATTTT.